This T cell receptor (beta chain) was documented in a study of blood T cell repertoires in COVID-19. For the study at large: Spain, Italy and the United States supplied samples that represented acute and convalescent COVID-19.

The table came from immunoSEQ multiplex PCR; TCRdb's copy has only in-frame clones and leaves some out. Here the sample spans under 250,000 clones, 65% to 85% being singletons. The CDR3 runs to 13 residues. The V and J ends lost 8 bases and 3 bases, in that order; junction bases with no gene match: 2. Looked up from germline, CDR1 is ENHRY and CDR2 is SYGVKD. Sequenced: peripheral blood. This receptor was taken from a woman at least 80 years old with acute or convalescent COVID-19. This chain links TRBV10-3 with TRBJ1-4, with TRBD1 matching over 8 bases. CDR3 sequence: CAIQTGANEKLFF. In DNA form, the CDR3 reads TGTGCCATCCAGACAGGGGCTAATGAAAAACTGTTTTTT.